This TCR beta chain was obtained from a study of shared clonotypes between healthy human individuals. Method: immunoSEQ multiplex PCR; TCRdb's copy keeps in-frame clones and lacks some. The table shows approximately 1.5 million clones, with approximately 98.5% occurring only once. As for this clone: Antigen unknown.

Those who donated were healthy HIV-negative adults, with no recent acute infections or vaccinations reported. This CDR3 comprises 16 residues. After removal of 3 bases from V and 3 bases from J, the junction contained 7 bases not matched to a gene. The V gene's germline CDR1 is SGHNT and CDR2 YYREEE (reference sequence). The study, taken as a whole, reports: Generally, naive subsets came out with larger estimated richness than memory subsets. Large sequencing depth failed to make sorted-subset sequencing complete, rarefaction showed.

Sequenced sample: naive CD4+ T cells sorted from blood. Noted subset: CD45RA+ positively selected. The chain is built from TRBV5-4 and TRBJ2-3; 10 bases agree with TRBD2. The receptor was isolated from a man aged 25 to 45 in good health. The CDR3 region has the DNA TGTGCCAGCAGCTGGAGAGCGGGAGGGTTTACAGATACGCAGTATTTT. Translated: CASSWRAGGFTDTQYF.